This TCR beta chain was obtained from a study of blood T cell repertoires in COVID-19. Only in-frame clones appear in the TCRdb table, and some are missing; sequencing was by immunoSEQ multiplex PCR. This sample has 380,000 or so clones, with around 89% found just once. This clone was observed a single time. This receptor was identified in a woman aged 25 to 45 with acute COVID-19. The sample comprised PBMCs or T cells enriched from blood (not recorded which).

The CDR3 protein is CASSQAGQGGNQPQHF. The DNA for the CDR3 is TGCGCCAGCAGCCAAGCGGGACAGGGCGGCAATCAGCCCCAGCATTTT. The chain employs TRBV4-1 and TRBJ1-5, with TRBD1 matching 9 bases. Germline V gene data show CDR1 as MGHRA and CDR2 as YSYEKL. The CDR3 sequence is 16 residues long. Trimming cost V 1 base and J 2 bases; bases outside gene matches: 3.